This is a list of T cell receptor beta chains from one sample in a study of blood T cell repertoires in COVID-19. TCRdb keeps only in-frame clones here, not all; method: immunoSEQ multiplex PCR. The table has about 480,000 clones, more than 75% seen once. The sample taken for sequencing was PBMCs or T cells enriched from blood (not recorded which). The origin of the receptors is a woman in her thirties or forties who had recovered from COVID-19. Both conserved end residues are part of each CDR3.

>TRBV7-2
CASSLTTGGNQPQHF
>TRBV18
CASSPTSTDTQYF
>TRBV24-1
CATSLGGRGRTDTQYF
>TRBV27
CASSPPERTGLMGYTF
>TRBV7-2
CASSQRGRQDRGYTF
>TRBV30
CAWSVPGRRGTDTQYF
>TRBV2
CASLETGPDQPQHF
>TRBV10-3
CAISESGTSETGELFF
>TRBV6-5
CASSPSLTVYEQYF
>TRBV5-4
CASSYGTRLSHEQYF
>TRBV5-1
CASSQTGIDGIQYF
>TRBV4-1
CASSQDPRQATTNEKLFF
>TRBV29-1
CSALPGLLNTEAFF
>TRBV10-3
CAMRDRLLNTEAFF
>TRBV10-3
CAISEQGPYEQYF
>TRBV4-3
CASSPPEGARYGYTF
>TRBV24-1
CATSDLLADGTTGELFF
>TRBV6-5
CASSYSQGPSYEQYF
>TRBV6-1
CASSEVIGRVSEQYF
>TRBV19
CASSRRAGVEQYF
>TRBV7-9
CASRNRDTNNEQFF
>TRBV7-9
CASSLGDTGELFF
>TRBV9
CASSGGMDRVNYGYTF
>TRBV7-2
CASSIGQFNQPQHF
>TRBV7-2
CASSPEGQINQPQHF
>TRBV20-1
CSARFRDTQYF
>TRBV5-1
CASSLTWTSGKNEQFF
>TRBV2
CASSEQGANSPLHF
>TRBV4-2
CASSQDTLAGYEQYF
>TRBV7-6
CASSFRRGTSGKDEQFF
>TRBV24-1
CATSVGVNNQPQHF
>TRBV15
CATSRDWFAGVHEQFF
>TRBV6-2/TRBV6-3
CASSYRGGEQYF
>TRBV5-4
CASSLKLSNGQETQYF
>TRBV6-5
CASKPTGVYQPQHF
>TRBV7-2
CASSPLAVTDTQYF
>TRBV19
CASSIVGGGEEQFF
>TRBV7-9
CASSLVSGTEAFF
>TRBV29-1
CSLGTGGQNTF
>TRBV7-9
CASSFGEDYEQYF
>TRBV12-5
CASGSDLRANTEAFF
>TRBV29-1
CSGTVEYTEAFF
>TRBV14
CASSLGTGLNYGYTF
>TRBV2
CASSPRTGRAVGFAEQYF
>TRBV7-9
CASSLNQGSAEAFF
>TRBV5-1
CASSSTSTNEKLFF
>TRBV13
CASSFGLGYEQYF
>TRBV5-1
CASSFPERETQYF
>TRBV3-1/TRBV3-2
CASSQAGEFTFTEAFF